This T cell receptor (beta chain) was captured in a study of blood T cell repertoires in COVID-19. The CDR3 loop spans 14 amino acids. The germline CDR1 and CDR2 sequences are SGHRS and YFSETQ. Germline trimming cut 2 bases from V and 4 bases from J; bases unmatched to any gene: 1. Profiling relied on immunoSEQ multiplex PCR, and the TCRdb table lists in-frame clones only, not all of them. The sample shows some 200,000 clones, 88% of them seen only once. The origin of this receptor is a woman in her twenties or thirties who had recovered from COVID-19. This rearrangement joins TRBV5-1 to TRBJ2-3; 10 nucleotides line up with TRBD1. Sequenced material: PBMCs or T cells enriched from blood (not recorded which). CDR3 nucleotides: TGCGCCAGCAGCTTTGGACAGGGGGCAGATACGCAGTATTTT. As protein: CASSFGQGADTQYF.